This TCR beta chain derives from a study of OX40 agonist ivuxolimab in advanced cancers. Describing the broader study: The costimulatory receptor OX40 (CD134) was targeted by ivuxolimab, a fully human IgG2 agonistic monoclonal antibody. Intravenous ivuxolimab was administered to patients every 2 weeks at six dose levels: 0.01, 0.1, 0.3, 1.5, 3 and 10 mg/kg. Of the roughly 54 patients in dose escalation, about 20 had hepatocellular carcinoma, about 15 had melanoma, 9 had renal cell carcinoma and 9 had head and neck cancer. A male proportion of about 79% and a mean age of 60 years, ranging from roughly 23 to 90, were recorded for the dose-escalation cohort. Prior anti-PD-1, anti-PD-L1 or anti-CTLA-4 therapy was permitted, and 30% to 50% of dose-escalation patients had received checkpoint inhibitors. Partial responses occurred in three dose-escalation patients, of whom one had hepatocellular carcinoma and two had cutaneous melanoma. Peripheral TCRbeta sequencing was intended to test whether TCR sequence diversity was altered and clonal T-cell expansion was caused by ivuxolimab. The paper describes the monotherapy dose-escalation part (N ≈ 49 patients) of the phase I trial of ivuxolimab.

General findings and caveats noted by the study authors: After ivuxolimab, more expanded clones were found on average in CD8+ T cells than in CD4+ T cells. The antigen specificity of the clonally expanded peripheral T cells was not determined. Low levels of normalized T-cell clonal expansion were also shown by some nonresponding patients. In the 0.1-3.0 mg/kg groups, partial responders were among the patients with the lowest normalized peripheral clonal expansion, particularly in CD8+ T cells. At doses from 0.1 to 3.0 mg/kg, clonal expansion was seen in both CD4+ and CD8+ blood T cells between baseline and week 6.

In regard to this clone: The specificity of this receptor is unknown. Per-base qualities were not stored, and no clone one base away is much larger.

Genomic DNA was extracted from sorted cells for sequencing of the TCRbeta CDR3 region. TCRbeta CDR3 regions were sequenced using the immunoSEQ Assay. As stored in TCRdb, this immuneACCESS dataset retains in-frame rearrangements with V and J assigned. A fraction of the clones does not appear; measured against another copy, unresolved V genes explain less than half of the discrepancy, and the remainder lacks a known reason. The sample contains fewer than 120,000 clones, approximately 90% of them found a single time. Together, the top ten hold 0.27% of the sample. CDR1 SGHDN and CDR2 FVKESK are derived from the germline V gene. V loses 2 bases of germline sequence and J loses 5 bases, and the interval between the two ends is 9 bases. The CDR3, from cysteine to phenylalanine, totals 13 residues. The kept DNA is CDR3 alone, 39 bases in frame from the first base. The trial excluded patients who had a history of autoimmune disease or who were on systemic immunosuppression. Peripheral blood for TCR sequencing was collected from all dose cohorts at baseline, on cycle 4 day 1, and on cycle 7 day 1. Samples came from an open-label, multicenter, first-in-human phase I dose-escalation trial of ivuxolimab. Adults with locally advanced or metastatic melanoma, renal cell carcinoma, hepatocellular carcinoma or head and neck squamous cell carcinoma were enrolled in the trial. Before TCR sequencing, CD4+ and CD8+ T cells were separately sorted from peripheral blood.

This TCR came from an adult with an advanced solid tumor such as melanoma, head and neck, liver or kidney cancer. Sequencing was performed on CD4+ or CD8+ T cells sorted from blood, taken in a trial of the OX40 agonist ivuxolimab. In this chain, TRBV14 is recombined with TRBJ1-1, with the D gene too uncertain to name. The nucleotides are TGTGCCAGCAGCCAAAGCGTTCAGACTGAAGCTTTCTTT. This gives the protein CASSQSVQTEAFF.